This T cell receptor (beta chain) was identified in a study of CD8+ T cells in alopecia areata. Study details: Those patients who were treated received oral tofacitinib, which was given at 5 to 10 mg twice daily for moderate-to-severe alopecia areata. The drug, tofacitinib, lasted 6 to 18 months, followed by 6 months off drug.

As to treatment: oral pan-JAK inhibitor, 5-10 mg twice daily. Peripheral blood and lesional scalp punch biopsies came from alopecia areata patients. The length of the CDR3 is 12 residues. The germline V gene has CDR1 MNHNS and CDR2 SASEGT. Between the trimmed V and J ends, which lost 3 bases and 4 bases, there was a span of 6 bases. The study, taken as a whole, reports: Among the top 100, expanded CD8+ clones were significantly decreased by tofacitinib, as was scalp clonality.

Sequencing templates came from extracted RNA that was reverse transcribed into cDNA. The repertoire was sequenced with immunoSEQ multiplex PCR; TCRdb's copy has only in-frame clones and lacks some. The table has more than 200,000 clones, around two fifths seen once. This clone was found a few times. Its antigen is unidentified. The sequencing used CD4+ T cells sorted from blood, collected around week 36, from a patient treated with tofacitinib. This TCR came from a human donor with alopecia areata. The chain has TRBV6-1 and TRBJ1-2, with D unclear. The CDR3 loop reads CASSDPTYGYTF. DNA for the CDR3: TGTGCCAGCAGTGATCCGACCTATGGCTACACCTTC.